This T cell receptor beta chain was sequenced for a study of blood T cell repertoires in COVID-19. Only in-frame clones appear in the TCRdb table, and some are missing; sequencing was by immunoSEQ multiplex PCR. The table lists around 200,000 clones, roughly 80% of them singletons. V was pared by 0 bases and J by 5 bases, with 12 bases of the junction left unmatched. CDR3 length equals 18 residues. In germline, CDR1 is MNHEY, CDR2 SVGEGT. This sequence was found in a human donor in a cohort sampled during active COVID-19. The chain carries TRBV6-2 or TRBV6-3 and TRBJ2-5; 10 nucleotides align to TRBD2. The source material was peripheral blood. The CDR3 loop reads CASSYSQRRLAGGETQYF. CDR3 DNA sequence: TGTGCCAGCAGTTACTCCCAACGTAGACTAGCGGGTGGGGAGACCCAGTACTTC.